One sample yielded the 24 T cell receptor beta chains listed below, sequenced in a study of regulatory T cells in long-lasting Graves disease. The time point here: persistent/refractory GD, antithyroid drugs over 5 years with positive TRAb. Isolated PBMC RNA provided the starting material for the TCR library. Researchers made TCR beta libraries by using iRepertoire HTBI primers and running Arm-PCR on CDR3 regions. TCRdb redid the calling of the multiplex PCR reads with MiXCR, one entry per CDR3 protein. The repertoire holds about 420,000 distinct CDR3 sequences, around a quarter seen once, with 26% in the top ten. This specimen consisted of peripheral blood mononuclear cells (PBMCs), obtained when the disease was refractory, from a patient treated with antithyroid drugs. The receptors originated from a female donor with Graves disease.

This clonotype showed up many times. The gene calls are TRBV18 and TRBJ2-5; possibly TRBD1 for D (5 bases). This CDR3 has 13 amino acids. Trimming pared 6 bases from V and 2 bases from J, leaving 10 bases between. Germline V CDR1 and CDR2: KGHSH, LQKENI. CDR3 sequence: CASSPTEQETQYF. The DNA for the CDR3 is TGTGCCAGCTCTCCGACAGAGCAAGAGACCCAGTACTTC.

The J gene is TRBJ2-4, the V gene TRBV6-5; possibly TRBD1 for D (6 bases). The germline V and J ends were trimmed by 2 bases and 6 bases, with 11 bases remaining between them. The length of the CDR3 is 14 residues. Germline CDR1 MNHEY, CDR2 SVGAGI. CDR3 protein: CASSYGGTSNIQYF. In DNA, the CDR3 is TGTGCCAGCAGTTACGGTGGGACATCAAACATTCAGTACTTC.

The V call is TRBV27, the J call TRBJ1-4; unclear D gene. With 4 bases removed from V and 3 bases from J, the gap between germline ends came to 15 bases. CDR1 is MNHEY and CDR2 is SMNVEV in the germline V gene (reference sequence). The length of the CDR3 is 16 residues. CDR3 loop: CASSSLRTDANEKLFF. The CDR3 coding sequence is TGTGCCAGCAGTTCGCTCCGGACGGATGCTAATGAAAAACTGTTTTTT.

This clonotype has a count of ten or more. The chain employs TRBV2 and TRBJ2-7; TRBD1 aligns across 9 bases. Germline-derived CDR1 and CDR2 are SNHLY and FYNNEI. The CDR3 has 13 residues. V lost 4 bases to trimming and J lost 5 bases; unmatched junction nucleotides: 3. CDR3 protein: CASSGDRDHEQYF. Written as DNA, the CDR3 is TGTGCCAGCAGTGGGGACAGGGACCACGAGCAGTACTTC.

V and J are TRBV7-2 and TRBJ1-1; D unclear. Germline V gene data show CDR1 as SGHTA and CDR2 as FQGNSA. The germline V and J ends were trimmed by 5 bases and 0 bases, with 16 bases remaining between them. This CDR3 comprises 16 residues. DNA of the CDR3: TGTGCCAGCAGCCGGGAGGTCCCGCGCTTGAACACTGAAGCTTTCTTT. Translating gives CASSREVPRLNTEAFF.

Only one count was recorded for this clonotype. The rearrangement uses TRBV28 and TRBJ1-2; TRBD1 agrees at 10 bases. V lost 3 bases, J lost 6 bases, and 4 bases stayed unmatched. The CDR3 loop spans 14 amino acids. The V gene's germline CDR1 is MDHEN and CDR2 SYDVKM. Here the CDR3 DNA reads TGTGCCAGCAGTTTGGGACAGGGGACTAATGGCTACACCTTC. Translating gives CASSLGQGTNGYTF.

This clonotype appeared a few times. This chain connects TRBV9 to TRBJ2-4, with D perhaps assigned TRBD1 or TRBD2 (5 bases each). This CDR3 has 15 amino acids. With 4 bases removed from V and 4 bases from J, the gap between germline ends came to 15 bases. CDR1 SGDLS and CDR2 YYNGEE come from the germline V gene. The DNA for the CDR3 is TGTGCCAGCAGCTTCAATCAGGGACCTAAAAACATTCAGTACTTC. It codes for CASSFNQGPKNIQYF.

This clonotype has just a few counts. The chain has TRBV6-1 and TRBJ2-2; no firm D call. The CDR3 is 16 amino acids. V shed 6 bases and J shed 0 bases, with 14 bases lying between them. From germline, CDR1 is MNHNS and CDR2 SASEGT. The CDR3: CASSPANSPNTGELFF. The CDR3 DNA is TGTGCCAGCAGCCCCGCGAACAGCCCGAACACCGGGGAGCTGTTTTTT.

This chain joins TRBV6-2 or TRBV6-3 and TRBJ2-7, with 13 bases identical to TRBD2. CDR1 MNHEY and CDR2 SVGEGT come from the germline V gene. The CDR3 is 18 residues long. V was pared by 3 bases and J by 7 bases, with 15 bases of the junction left unmatched. The CDR3 spells CASSYRTSGSGGLGEQYF. DNA for the CDR3: TGTGCCAGCAGTTATCGGACTAGCGGGAGCGGGGGTTTGGGGGAGCAGTACTTC.

This clonotype was recorded a few times. J is TRBJ2-7 and V is TRBV6-1, with 11 bases matching TRBD2. Germline CDR1 reads MNHNS; CDR2 reads SASEGT. This CDR3 has 15 amino acids. After removal of 6 bases from V and 3 bases from J, the junction contained 7 bases not matched to a gene. This CDR3 is CASSVLAGGGYEQYF. Here the CDR3 DNA reads TGTGCCAGCAGCGTCCTAGCGGGAGGAGGCTACGAGCAGTACTTC.

As regards this clonotype: A single base separates this from a much larger clone, so it may be a read error. A read error is likely, as this CDR3 ends without the conserved phenylalanine or tryptophan. The gene calls are TRBV12-3 or TRBV12-4 and TRBJ2-7; D unclear. This CDR3 is built from 12 residues. Trimming shortened V by 1 base and J by 7 bases, and 8 bases separated the two germline ends. This CDR3 is CASSLVAGEQYS. The DNA of the CDR3 is TGTGCCAGCAGTTTAGTGGCCGGGGAGCAGTACTCC.

V gene TRBV7-2 combines with J gene TRBJ2-2, with unresolved D. Per germline, CDR1 SGHTA and CDR2 FQGNSA. The CDR3 covers 13 residues. V lost 5 bases and J 7 bases, leaving 11 bases between the germline ends. CDR3 residues: CASSPERVGELFF. DNA for the CDR3: TGTGCCAGCAGCCCCGAAAGGGTCGGGGAGCTGTTTTTT.

The sample holds a few counts of this clonotype. J is TRBJ1-2 and V is TRBV2, with 7 bases that match TRBD1. The CDR3 spans 12 residues. Trimming at V came to 8 bases and at J to 8 bases, leaving 8 bases not matched to a gene. Germline V gene lookup returns CDR1 SNHLY and CDR2 FYNNEI. CDR3 region: CASGSGGTGYTF. The DNA for the CDR3 is TGTGCCAGCGGATCAGGGGGAACGGGCTACACCTTC.

This chain links TRBV2 with TRBJ1-1, with a possible D match to TRBD1 (5 bases). Trimming removed 3 bases from V and 6 bases from J, with 17 bases in between. The germline V gene encodes CDR1 SNHLY and CDR2 FYNNEI. The CDR3 length is 15 residues. For the CDR3, the DNA is TGTGCCAGCAGTGACCCCGGGGCAGGGCTGCCTGAAGCTTTCTTT. This encodes CASSDPGAGLPEAFF.

V gene TRBV12-3 or TRBV12-4 combines with J gene TRBJ2-6; 7 bases line up with TRBD1. Trimming removed 1 base from V and 0 bases from J; junction bases left unmatched: 9. This CDR3 contains 19 residues. The DNA for the CDR3 is TGTGCCAGCAGTTTAGAGTGGACAGGATCCTACTCTGGGGCCAACGTCCTGACTTTC. It codes for CASSLEWTGSYSGANVLTF.

V gene TRBV5-1 combines with J gene TRBJ2-2; tentative D call: TRBD1 (7 bases). Germline V gives CDR1 SGHRS, CDR2 YFSETQ. V lost 1 base and J 0 bases, leaving 13 bases between the germline ends. The CDR3 loop spans 17 amino acids. CDR3 nucleotides: TGCGCCAGCAGCTTGCCGGCGGGACAGTCGAACACCGGGGAGCTGTTTTTT. Translating it yields CASSLPAGQSNTGELFF.

V and J are TRBV7-2 and TRBJ2-1; possibly TRBD2 for D (6 bases). Trimming took off 5 bases at V and 4 bases at J, with 12 bases between the two ends. CDR1 is SGHTA and CDR2 is FQGNSA in the germline V gene. The length of the CDR3 is 14 residues. CDR3 residues: CASSVRDSYNEQFF. The CDR3 DNA sequence: TGTGCCAGCAGCGTGCGGGACTCTTACAATGAGCAGTTCTTC. The entire variable domain, with the rest obtained from reference TRBV7-2 and TRBJ2-1, is as follows: GAGVSQSPSNKVTEKGKDVELRCDPISGHTALYWYRQSLGQGLEFLIYFQGNSAPDKSGLPSDRFSAERTGGSVSTLTIQRTQQEDSAVYLCASSVRDSYNEQFFGPGTRLTVL.

The V call is TRBV6-2 or TRBV6-3, the J call TRBJ2-7; D possibly corresponds to TRBD1 (6 bases). This CDR3 has 15 amino acids. Between the trimmed V and J ends, which lost 4 bases and 5 bases, there was a span of 18 bases. Germline V CDR1 and CDR2: MNHEY, SVGEGT. This CDR3 reads CASSSPLGRGNEQYF. The CDR3 DNA reads as TGTGCCAGCAGTTCTCCCCTGGGCAGGGGAAACGAGCAGTACTTC.

Remarks on this clonotype: A much larger clone differs by one base, so this may be a read error. J is TRBJ2-5 and V is TRBV27; tentative D call: TRBD1 (7 bases). The CDR3 totals 15 residues. In germline, CDR1 is MNHEY, CDR2 SMNVEV (reference sequence). DNA of the CDR3: TGTGCCGGCAGGGGATGGAGGGGGCCTGTGGAGACCCAGTACTTC. Amino acid sequence: CAGRGWRGPVETQYF.

The genes are TRBV19 and TRBJ1-1; 7 bases match TRBD1. The CDR3 is 17 amino acids. Unmatched junction bases numbered 9, after V lost 1 base and J lost 1 base. Germline CDR1 and CDR2: LNHDA and SQIVND (reference sequence). The CDR3 here is CASSIVPYGQANTEAFF. In nucleotides, the CDR3 is TGTGCCAGTAGTATAGTTCCTTATGGACAGGCGAACACTGAAGCTTTCTTT.

This clonotype has only a few counts. The J gene is TRBJ1-1, the V gene TRBV18; D is unclear. The V end lost 5 bases, the J end lost 0 bases, and 7 bases lay between the germline ends. Germline-derived CDR1 and CDR2 are KGHSH and LQKENI. The CDR3 runs 13 residues. CDR3 residues: CASSSQVNTEAFF. The CDR3 DNA is TGTGCCAGCTCAAGTCAGGTGAACACTGAAGCTTTCTTT.

The rearrangement uses TRBV28 and TRBJ2-6; D is uncertain. Germline V lookup: CDR1 MDHEN, CDR2 SYDVKM. The CDR3 contains 15 residues. V was pared by 5 bases and J by 1 base, with 9 bases between. The DNA for the CDR3 is TGTGCCAGCAGTATAAAGCATTCTGGGGCCAACGTCCTGACTTTC. Amino acid sequence: CASSIKHSGANVLTF.

The rearrangement links TRBV7-2 to TRBJ1-2; tentative D call: TRBD1 (5 bases). The CDR3 is 14 amino acids. Trimming left V 0 bases short and J 10 bases short, with 15 bases between. Germline values: CDR1 SGHTA, CDR2 FQGNSA. The CDR3 loop is CASSLASVGEDYTF. The CDR3, as DNA: TGTGCCAGCAGCTTAGCTTCTGTGGGGGAGGACTACACCTTC.

To note about this clonotype: A read error is possible here, since a much larger clone lies one base away. The chain couples TRBV6-1 to TRBJ2-2; D perhaps matches TRBD1 (5 bases). Trimming pared 7 bases from V and 3 bases from J, leaving 9 bases between. The CDR3 loop spans 13 amino acids. Germline V lookup: CDR1 MNHNS, CDR2 SASEGT. The CDR3 nucleotides read TGTGCCAGCACCTTAGGGGACACCGGGGAGCTGTTTTTT. This translates into CASTLGDTGELFF.